This T cell receptor beta chain derives from a study of CD49a tissue-resident CD8 T cells in human skin (dated by TCRdb to 2016 to 2017). A note on the overall study: Tissue-resident memory CD8+ T cell subsets in human skin, defined by CD49a, CD69 and CD103 expression, were examined in the study.

The germline V gene specifies MGHRA as CDR1 and YSYEKL as CDR2. Including the terminal cysteine and phenylalanine, the CDR3 comprises 12 residues. The entry retains the CDR3 DNA only, 36 bases that are in frame from base 1. V is reduced by 3 bases and J by 7 bases, leaving a spacing of 9 bases between them. The library was generated by the immunoSEQ multiplex PCR assay. In the authors' own workflow: How frequently each TCR V beta family was used was compared between the sorted CD8+ T cell populations from blood, dermis and epidermis. TCRdb obtained this table from immuneACCESS and retained in-frame rearrangements with V and J assigned. These tables miss some clones; where compared with another copy, unresolved V genes account for less than half of the shortfall, and the remainder is unexplained. Clone size and V and J calls were adopted from that table, with D and trimming inferred from the DNA. The sample data list some 1,500 clones, and 65% of these were observed just once. The ten top clones hold 30% to 35% of the sample.

For roughly five healthy donors, sorted CD8+ T cells taken from blood, dermis and epidermis had their TCR beta CDR3 regions analysed. All TCR-sequenced donors were healthy individuals, and each provided both blood and skin samples. CD8+ T cell populations were isolated by sorting before TCR beta sequencing. About this clone itself: The antigen this receptor binds is unknown. Per-nucleotide qualities are absent, and no much larger clonotype sits a single base away.

Sequences were obtained from CLA- CD8+ effector memory T cells sorted from blood. The TCR sequence derives from a human donor in good health. Here the chain combines TRBV4-1 and TRBJ1-1; the D segment could be TRBD1, given 6 matching bases. The sequence in DNA is TGCGCCAGCAGCCAGGGGGCGGATGAAGCTTTCTTT. Its translation is CASSQGADEAFF.